The 10 T cell receptor beta chains listed next were all sequenced from one sample in a study of blood T cell repertoires in COVID-19. Libraries were prepared by immunoSEQ multiplex PCR; TCRdb keeps only in-frame clonotypes and omits some of them. The sample includes tens of thousands of clones, 75% to 90% of them seen just once. Sequencing was carried out using peripheral blood. The receptors here all came from a man in his fifties with acute or convalescent COVID-19.

This chain connects TRBV6-5 to TRBJ2-7, with D tentatively TRBD2 (6 bases). From germline, CDR1 is MNHEY and CDR2 SVGAGI. The ends were cut back, 6 bases at V and 2 bases at J, with 11 bases in the middle. The CDR3 loop spans 13 amino acids. This CDR3 reads CASSRGTAYEQYF. The CDR3 DNA follows: TGTGCCAGCAGCCGCGGGACCGCCTACGAGCAGTACTTC.

The gene calls are TRBV5-1 and TRBJ1-4, with TRBD1 matching 10 bases. The CDR3 runs 17 residues. With 4 bases clipped from V and 0 bases from J, the junction kept 6 bases outside the gene matches. Germline values: CDR1 SGHRS, CDR2 YFSETQ. The chain's CDR3 is CASSAGQGRATNEKLFF. DNA for the CDR3: TGCGCCAGCAGCGCGGGACAGGGGAGGGCAACTAATGAAAAACTGTTTTTT. The entire variable domain, with the rest obtained from reference TRBV5-1 and TRBJ1-4, is as follows: KAGVTQTPRYLIKTRGQQVTLSCSPISGHRSVSWYQQTPGQGLQFLFEYFSETQRNKGNFPGRFSGRQFSNSRSEMNVSTLELGDSALYLCASSAGQGRATNEKLFFGSGTQLSVL.

V gene TRBV30 combines with J gene TRBJ2-7; a weak D match, TRBD1 (5 bases). Germline CDR1 reads GTSNPN; CDR2 reads SVGIG (reference sequence). The CDR3 is 13 residues long. The V and J ends lost 0 bases and 7 bases respectively, with 13 bases between them. The CDR3 here is CAWSVARAVEQYF. The CDR3 DNA follows: TGTGCCTGGAGTGTAGCCAGGGCGGTTGAGCAGTACTTC.

The chain uses TRBV3-1 (or the pseudogene TRBV3-2) and TRBJ1-1; 7 bases fit TRBD1. This CDR3 comprises 16 residues. Trimming took 0 bases from V and 3 from J; bases not matched to a gene: 7. Germline values: CDR1 LGHDT, CDR2 YNNKEL (reference sequence). As DNA, the CDR3 is TGTGCCAGCAGCCAAGAGCTGGACAGGAGGTACACTGAAGCTTTCTTT. Translating it yields CASSQELDRRYTEAFF.

This clone has only one observation. The V and J genes are TRBV12-3 or TRBV12-4 and TRBJ1-6, with 10 nucleotides matching TRBD1. V lost 7 bases, J lost 11 bases, and 2 bases stayed unmatched. The CDR3 has 12 residues. For the CDR3, the DNA is TGTGCCAGCAACGGACAGGGGGCACCCCTCCACTTT. Translation: CASNGQGAPLHF.

The chain joins TRBV19 to TRBJ2-3; 8 bases match TRBD1. Trimming took 6 bases from V and 3 from J; bases not matched to a gene: 8. CDR3 length: 15 residues. In germline, CDR1 is LNHDA, CDR2 SQIVND (reference sequence). CDR3 DNA sequence: TGTGCCAGTAGAGGGGAGACAGGGGAAACAGATACGCAGTATTTT. It specifies CASRGETGETDTQYF.

The chain joins TRBV18 to TRBJ1-3; D uncertain. CDR3 size: 14 residues. Germline V lookup: CDR1 KGHSH, CDR2 LQKENI. Trimming took off 2 bases at V and 4 bases at J, with 9 bases between the two ends. In DNA, the CDR3 is TGTGCCAGCTCACCAGCTATATCCGGAAACACCATATATTTT. This sequence encodes CASSPAISGNTIYF.

This clone was seen only once. The chain joins TRBV6-1 to TRBJ1-1, with a possible D match to TRBD1 (6 bases). Trimming stripped 0 bases from V and 0 bases from J, with 14 bases between. Germline V gene lookup returns CDR1 MNHNS and CDR2 SASEGT. The CDR3 is 17 residues long. This CDR3 is CASSEARVGALNTEAFF. Written as DNA, the CDR3 is TGTGCCAGCAGTGAAGCTAGGGTGGGGGCGTTGAACACTGAAGCTTTCTTT.

V is TRBV2 and J is TRBJ1-2; tentatively, D is TRBD1 (5 bases). CDR3 length equals 14 residues. Germline V gives CDR1 SNHLY, CDR2 FYNNEI. Trimming took 7 bases from V and 4 from J, leaving 16 bases between them. The CDR3 sequence is CASTETVYRYGYTF. In DNA, the CDR3 is TGTGCCAGCACTGAGACAGTTTATCGCTATGGCTACACCTTC.

V usage is TRBV19 and J usage is TRBJ1-1; D is undetermined. With 11 bases removed from V and 1 base from J, the gap between germline ends came to 26 bases. Per germline, CDR1 LNHDA and CDR2 SQIVND (reference sequence). CDR3 size: 17 residues. For the CDR3, the DNA is TGTGCCCGCCCAAACCCCGCGGGCCTAAGGGCGAACACTGAAGCTTTCTTT. It is translated as CARPNPAGLRANTEAFF.